The 3 T cell receptor beta chains listed next were all sequenced from one sample in a study of blood T cell repertoires in COVID-19. Sequencing was performed with immunoSEQ multiplex PCR; in TCRdb, only in-frame clones are kept and a portion is missing. The sample lists hundreds of thousands of clones; 86% were seen once. Material for sequencing was peripheral blood. The receptors shown here come from a man aged 45 to 65 with COVID-19, enrolled during active disease.

This chain links TRBV7-9 with TRBJ1-6; perhaps TRBD1 as D (5 bases). Trimming took 0 bases from V and 6 from J, leaving 12 bases between them. CDR1 SEHNR and CDR2 FQNEAQ come from the germline V gene (reference sequence). This CDR3 spans 16 amino acids. The CDR3 sequence: CASSLAMGTGNSPLHF. CDR3 DNA sequence: TGTGCCAGCAGCTTAGCTATGGGGACTGGTAATTCACCCCTCCACTTT.

As concerns this clone: The junction departs from the called germline gene at one end, perhaps through a read error. This chain joins TRBV7-7 and TRBJ2-7; TRBD1 aligns across 9 bases. Germline V CDR1 and CDR2: SSHAT, FNYEAQ (reference sequence). The CDR3 is 14 amino acids. CDR3 in amino acids: CASSWDRESYEQYF. As DNA, the CDR3 is TGTGCTAGCAGCTGGGACAGGGAATCCTACGAGCAGTACTTC.

The rearrangement joins TRBV10-2 to TRBJ2-5; TRBD1 is a possible D gene (5 bases). Trimming shortened V by 7 bases and J by 3 bases, and 9 bases separated the two germline ends. The CDR3 runs to 12 residues. Germline V gives CDR1 WSHSY, CDR2 SAAADI. In DNA, the CDR3 is TGCGCCAGCATGGACATAGAAGAGACCCAGTACTTC. It specifies CASMDIEETQYF.